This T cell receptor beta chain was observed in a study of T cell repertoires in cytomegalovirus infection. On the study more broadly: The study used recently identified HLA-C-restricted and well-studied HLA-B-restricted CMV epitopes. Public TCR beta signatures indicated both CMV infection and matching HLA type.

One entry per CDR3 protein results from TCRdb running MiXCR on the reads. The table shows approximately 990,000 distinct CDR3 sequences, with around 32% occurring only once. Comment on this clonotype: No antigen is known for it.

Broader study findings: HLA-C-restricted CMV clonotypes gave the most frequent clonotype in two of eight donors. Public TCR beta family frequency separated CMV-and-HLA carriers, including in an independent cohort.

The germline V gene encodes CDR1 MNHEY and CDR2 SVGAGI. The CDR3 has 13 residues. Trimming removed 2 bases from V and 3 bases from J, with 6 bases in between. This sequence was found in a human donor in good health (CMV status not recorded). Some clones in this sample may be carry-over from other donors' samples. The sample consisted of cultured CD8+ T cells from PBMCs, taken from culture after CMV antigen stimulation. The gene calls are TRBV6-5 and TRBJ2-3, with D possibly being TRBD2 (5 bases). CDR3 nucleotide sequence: TGTGCCAGCAGTTACAGACTAACAGATACGCAGTATTTT. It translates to CASSYRLTDTQYF.